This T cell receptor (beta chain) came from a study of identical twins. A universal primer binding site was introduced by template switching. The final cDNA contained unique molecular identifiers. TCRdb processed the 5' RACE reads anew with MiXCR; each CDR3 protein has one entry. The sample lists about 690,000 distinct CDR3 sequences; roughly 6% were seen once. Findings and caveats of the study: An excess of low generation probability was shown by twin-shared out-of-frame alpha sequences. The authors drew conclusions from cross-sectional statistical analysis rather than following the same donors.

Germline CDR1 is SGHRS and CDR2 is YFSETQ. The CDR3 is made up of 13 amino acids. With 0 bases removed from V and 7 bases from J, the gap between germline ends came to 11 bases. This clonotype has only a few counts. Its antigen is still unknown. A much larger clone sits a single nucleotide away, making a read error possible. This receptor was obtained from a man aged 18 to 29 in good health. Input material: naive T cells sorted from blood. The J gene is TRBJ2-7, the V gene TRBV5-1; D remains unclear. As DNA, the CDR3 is TGCGCCAGCAGCTTGGAGCCCTCATGGGAGCAGTACTTC. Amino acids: CASSLEPSWEQYF.